The 2 T cell receptor beta chains below all came from one sample that was sequenced in a study of CD8+ T cells in alopecia areata. Sequencing relied on a cDNA template that was reverse transcribed from extracted RNA. Some clones are missing from TCRdb's copy, which holds only in-frame ones; the method was immunoSEQ multiplex PCR. The sample includes some 190,000 clones, around 66% of them seen just once. The sample's treatment: oral pan-JAK inhibitor, 5-10 mg twice daily. This specimen was CD4+ T cells sorted from blood, taken at week 44, from a patient treated with tofacitinib. These receptors originate from a human donor with alopecia areata.

The rearrangement links TRBV7-8 to TRBJ2-7; D tentatively fits TRBD1 or TRBD2 (6 bases each). V was pared by 6 bases and J by 4 bases, with 13 bases between. The germline gives CDR1 SGHVS, CDR2 FQNEAQ. The length of the CDR3 is 13 residues. CDR3 sequence: CASSIRGLYEQYF. The CDR3 DNA reads as TGTGCCAGCAGTATTCGGGGGCTGTACGAGCAGTACTTC.

The chain links TRBV4-3 to TRBJ2-2; TRBD1 aligns across 7 bases. V shed 0 bases, J shed 7 bases, and the junction held 5 bases outside the gene matches. CDR3 length: 15 amino acids. CDR1 LGHNA and CDR2 YSLEER come from the germline V gene. The CDR3 loop reads CASSQDRGQDGELFF. CDR3 sequence (DNA): TGCGCCAGCAGCCAAGATAGGGGGCAGGACGGGGAGCTGTTTTTT.